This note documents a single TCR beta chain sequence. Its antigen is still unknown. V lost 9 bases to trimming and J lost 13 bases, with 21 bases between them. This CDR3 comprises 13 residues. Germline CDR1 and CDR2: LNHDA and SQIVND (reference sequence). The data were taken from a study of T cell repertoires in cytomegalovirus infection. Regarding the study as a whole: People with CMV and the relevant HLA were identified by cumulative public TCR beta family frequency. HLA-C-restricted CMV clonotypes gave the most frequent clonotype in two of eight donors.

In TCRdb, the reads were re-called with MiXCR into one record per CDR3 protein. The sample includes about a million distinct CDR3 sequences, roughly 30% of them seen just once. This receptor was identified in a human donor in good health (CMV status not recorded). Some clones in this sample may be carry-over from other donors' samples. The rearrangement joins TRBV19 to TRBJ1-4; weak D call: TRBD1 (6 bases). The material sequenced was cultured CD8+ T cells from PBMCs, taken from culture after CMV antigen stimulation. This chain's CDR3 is CASGQGTEFRLFF. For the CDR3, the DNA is TGTGCCAGCGGGCAGGGGACCGAGTTTCGACTGTTTTTT.